These 23 T cell receptor beta chains were all obtained from the same sample, sequenced in a study of blood T cell repertoires in COVID-19. Assay: immunoSEQ multiplex PCR; the TCRdb copy retains only in-frame clones and omits some. In the table there are roughly 190,000 clones, approximately 90% of which are singletons. Sequences were obtained from PBMCs or T cells enriched from blood (not recorded which). All receptors derive from a woman aged 35 to 49 in a cohort exposed to, infected with or recovered from COVID-19 (not recorded which).

The V and J genes are TRBV4-2 and TRBJ1-3, with D unclear. The CDR3 contains 19 residues. The germline CDR1 and CDR2 sequences are LGHNA and YNFKEQ. V lost 0 bases, J lost 0 bases, and 18 bases lay in between. CDR3 loop: CASSQDMSSRTDSGNTIYF. DNA for the CDR3: TGTGCCAGCAGCCAAGATATGAGTTCTCGGACTGACTCTGGAAACACCATATATTTT.

The V and J genes are TRBV7-9 and TRBJ2-7, with TRBD1 matching over 7 bases. From germline, CDR1 is SEHNR and CDR2 FQNEAQ (reference sequence). The CDR3 is 14 amino acids. Trimming took 3 bases from V and 1 from J; bases not matched to a gene: 3. The CDR3 bases are TGTGCCAGCAGCTTCCGGGACAGATCCTACGAGCAGTACTTC. Protein sequence: CASSFRDRSYEQYF. Full variable domain (missing parts from reference TRBV7-9 and TRBJ2-7): DTGVSQNPRHKITKRGQNVTFRCDPISEHNRLYWYRQTLGQGPEFLTYFQNEAQLEKSRLLSDRFSAERPKGSFSTLEIQRTEQGDSAMYLCASSFRDRSYEQYFGPGTRLTVT.

The chain combines TRBV6-5 with TRBJ1-4; no reliable D call. V lost 0 bases to trimming and J lost 4 bases, with 6 bases between them. CDR3 size: 14 residues. The germline gives CDR1 MNHEY, CDR2 SVGAGI. In DNA, the CDR3 is TGTGCCAGCAGTTACTCGCGGAGTAATGAAAAACTGTTTTTT. Protein sequence: CASSYSRSNEKLFF.

The V gene is TRBV4-1, the J gene TRBJ2-1; a possible D gene is TRBD2 (7 bases). In germline, CDR1 is MGHRA, CDR2 YSYEKL. Between the trimmed V and J ends, which lost 1 base and 8 bases, there was a span of 15 bases. The CDR3 is 15 residues long. The CDR3 sequence is CASSQGVRGGDEQFF. The CDR3, as DNA: TGCGCCAGCAGCCAAGGGGTGAGGGGGGGCGATGAGCAGTTCTTC.

This chain joins TRBV27 and TRBJ1-2, with TRBD1 matching 8 bases. Germline V lookup: CDR1 MNHEY, CDR2 SMNVEV (reference sequence). The V and J ends lost 0 bases and 2 bases, in that order; junction bases with no gene match: 5. This CDR3 region has 16 residues. The CDR3 DNA sequence: TGTGCCAGCAGTTTATCGGGGCAGGGGGCCAACTATGGCTACACCTTC. Translated: CASSLSGQGANYGYTF.

V usage is TRBV4-3 and J usage is TRBJ2-7; 8 bases are shared with TRBD2. The CDR3 runs to 16 residues. V lost 2 bases, J lost 5 bases, and 11 bases stayed unmatched. In germline, CDR1 is LGHNA, CDR2 YSLEER. The CDR3: CASSQLGGLGRHEQYF. CDR3 sequence (DNA): TGCGCCAGCAGCCAATTGGGGGGACTAGGTAGGCACGAGCAGTACTTC.

This chain joins TRBV18 and TRBJ2-5, with 7 bases aligning to TRBD1. The CDR3 has 14 amino acids. Germline V lookup: CDR1 KGHSH, CDR2 LQKENI. V dropped 5 bases and J dropped 5; count of bases not matched to a gene: 8. The CDR3 sequence: CASSSTGDGETQYF. The CDR3 coding sequence is TGTGCCAGCTCATCCACAGGGGATGGGGAGACCCAGTACTTC.

The table lists this clone with a count of one. The chain combines TRBV6-5 with TRBJ1-1; 8 bases map to TRBD1. Germline V gene sequence: CDR1 MNHEY, CDR2 SVGAGI. J lost 3 bases, V lost 2 bases, and 2 bases had no gene match. The CDR3 sequence is 14 residues long. This CDR3 is CASSYAGGHTEAFF. CDR3 coding DNA: TGTGCCAGCAGTTACGCAGGGGGCCACACTGAAGCTTTCTTT.

The rearrangement uses TRBV30 and TRBJ1-5; 8 bases are shared with TRBD1. The CDR3 spans 13 residues. The trim removed 1 base at V and 6 bases at J, leaving 2 bases unmatched. Germline assignment: CDR1 GTSNPN and CDR2 SVGIG (reference sequence). This CDR3 reads CAWSGQGTQPQHF. The DNA of the CDR3 is TGTGCCTGGAGTGGACAGGGGACTCAGCCCCAGCATTTT.

The rearrangement links TRBV3-1 (or the pseudogene TRBV3-2) to TRBJ2-3; the match to TRBD2 covers 10 bases. V lost 3 bases and J lost 0; bases outside the gene matches: 6. Germline CDR1 and CDR2: LGHDT and YNNKEL (reference sequence). This CDR3 is built from 17 residues. CDR3 sequence (DNA): TGTGCCAGCAGCCACCATTCACTAGCGGGGAGCACAGATACGCAGTATTTT. This sequence encodes CASSHHSLAGSTDTQYF.

The V call is TRBV19, the J call TRBJ1-1; D possibly corresponds to TRBD1 (5 bases). The germline V gene has CDR1 LNHDA and CDR2 SQIVND (reference sequence). The CDR3 is made up of 15 amino acids. Trimming pared 1 base from V and 1 base from J, leaving 10 bases between. CDR3 nucleotides: TGTGCCAGTAGTATAGTTGCGGGGACGAACACTGAAGCTTTCTTT. It yields the protein CASSIVAGTNTEAFF.

The chain couples TRBV15 to TRBJ1-2, with D possibly being TRBD1 (5 bases). The CDR3 is 19 amino acids. The V and J ends lost 0 bases and 0 bases respectively, with 20 bases between them. The germline CDR1 and CDR2 sequences are LNHNV and YYDKDF (reference sequence). The CDR3 nucleotides read TGTGCCACCAGCAGAGATCTTCAGGGAAGGTGGGTAGCTAACTATGGCTACACCTTC. Amino acids: CATSRDLQGRWVANYGYTF.

The J gene is TRBJ1-5, the V gene TRBV5-6; D is uncertain. There are 14 residues in the CDR3. Germline V lookup: CDR1 SGHDT, CDR2 YYEEEE. V dropped 0 bases and J dropped 1 base, with 5 bases sitting between them. This chain's CDR3 is CASSLAGSNQPQHF. For the CDR3, the DNA is TGTGCCAGCAGCTTGGCAGGCAGCAATCAGCCCCAGCATTTT.

The chain is built from TRBV3-1 (or the pseudogene TRBV3-2) and TRBJ2-7; TRBD2 matches 12 bases. With V trimmed by 2 bases and J by 2 bases, 10 bases remained unmatched. The CDR3 consists of 18 residues. Germline V gene data show CDR1 as LGHDT and CDR2 as YNNKEL (reference sequence). CDR3 nucleotide sequence: TGTGCCAGCAGCCAAATACCTCCTAGCGGGGGGGTCGCCTACGAGCAGTACTTC. Translated, it gives CASSQIPPSGGVAYEQYF.

The rearrangement links TRBV5-4 to TRBJ1-3; a weak D match, TRBD1 (5 bases). With 4 bases removed from V and 8 bases from J, the gap between germline ends came to 19 bases. The CDR3 spans 15 residues. Germline assignment: CDR1 SGHNT and CDR2 YYREEE (reference sequence). CDR3 protein: CASSNRDFAGHTIYF. The CDR3 bases are TGTGCCAGCAGCAACCGGGACTTTGCAGGTCACACCATATATTTT.

The chain is built from TRBV6-5 and TRBJ1-4; maybe TRBD1 (6 bases). Per the germline V gene, CDR1 is MNHEY and CDR2 is SVGAGI. V was cut by 2 bases and J by 5 bases, with 12 bases left in between. The CDR3 totals 15 residues. The CDR3 sequence is CASSYPGQYNEKLFF. The CDR3 DNA is TGTGCCAGCAGTTACCCTGGACAGTACAATGAAAAACTGTTTTTT.

The chain carries TRBV12-3 or TRBV12-4 and TRBJ2-1; D might be TRBD1 (6 bases). V lost 10 bases to trimming and J lost 5 bases, with 15 bases between them. The CDR3 consists of 13 residues. This CDR3 reads CATDRFANNEQFF. CDR3 nucleotides: TGTGCCACTGACAGGTTTGCTAACAATGAGCAGTTCTTC.

This clone was seen once. CDR3 nucleotide sequence: TGCGCCAGCAGTTGGAGCGGGAGGAGCACCGGGGAGCTGTTTTTT. Translating gives CASSWSGRSTGELFF. The chain employs TRBV4-1 and TRBJ2-2; TRBD2 agrees at 9 bases. After removal of 6 bases from V and 4 bases from J, the junction contained 6 bases not matched to a gene. The CDR3 covers 15 residues. Germline V gene sequence: CDR1 MGHRA, CDR2 YSYEKL.

In its sample, this clone was seen once. The V call is TRBV23-1, the J call TRBJ2-7, with D perhaps matching TRBD2 (6 bases). TRBV23-1 is an ORF for which the function is uncertain. V lost 4 bases and J lost 2, with 18 bases in between. The CDR3 has 16 amino acids. In DNA form, the CDR3 reads TGCGCCAGCAGTCCTCTAGGGACGGGAGTACCCTACGAGCAGTACTTC. As protein: CASSPLGTGVPYEQYF.

The table lists this clone with a few counts. This sequence joins TRBV6-5 and TRBJ1-5; 8 bases map to TRBD1. V was pared by 6 bases and J by 7 bases, with 8 bases of the junction left unmatched. CDR3 length: 14 amino acids. The germline gives CDR1 MNHEY, CDR2 SVGAGI. The CDR3 region has the DNA TGTGCCAGCAGATCCGGACAGGGCGGCCAGCCCCAGCATTTT. This gives the protein CASRSGQGGQPQHF.

The chain couples TRBV27 to TRBJ2-5, with D maybe TRBD1 (6 bases). The V end lost 7 bases, the J end lost 1 base, and 10 bases lay between the germline ends. Germline lookup yields CDR1 MNHEY and CDR2 SMNVEV (reference sequence). CDR3 size: 13 residues. In nucleotides, the CDR3 is TGTGCCAGCAAAGCGGACAGCCAAGAGACCCAGTACTTC. It yields the protein CASKADSQETQYF.

The V and J genes are TRBV6-5 and TRBJ2-7; D perhaps matches TRBD2 (5 bases). Germline CDR1 reads MNHEY; CDR2 reads SVGAGI. This CDR3 contains 14 residues. V gave up 1 base and J gave up 6 bases, with 13 bases separating them. CDR3 sequence (DNA): TGTGCCAGCAGTTACTTCGCCAACCGGGGCGAGCAGTACTTC. As protein: CASSYFANRGEQYF.

The rearrangement uses TRBV9 and TRBJ1-3; 7 nucleotides match TRBD1. Germline V gene sequence: CDR1 SGDLS, CDR2 YYNGEE. The CDR3 consists of 15 residues. J was trimmed by 4 bases and V by 6 bases; bases with no gene match: 10. CDR3 coding DNA: TGTGCCAGCAACGAGGGAAGGGGGCACGGAAACACCATATATTTT. Translating gives CASNEGRGHGNTIYF.